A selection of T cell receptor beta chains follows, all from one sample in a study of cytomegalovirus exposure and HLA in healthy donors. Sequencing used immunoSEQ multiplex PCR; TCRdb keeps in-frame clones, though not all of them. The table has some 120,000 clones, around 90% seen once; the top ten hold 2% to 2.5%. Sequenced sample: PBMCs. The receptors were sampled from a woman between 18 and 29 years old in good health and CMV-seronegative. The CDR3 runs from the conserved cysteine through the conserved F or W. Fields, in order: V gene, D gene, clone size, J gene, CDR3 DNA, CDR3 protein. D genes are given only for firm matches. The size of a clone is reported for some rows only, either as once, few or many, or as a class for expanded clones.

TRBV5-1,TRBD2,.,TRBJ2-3,TGCGCCAGCAGCTTGGAGGCGGGAGGGGGCACAGATACGCAGTATTTT,CASSLEAGGGTDTQYF
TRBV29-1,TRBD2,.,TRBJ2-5,TGCAGCGTTGTTTTCGGGCTAGCGGTCCAAGAGACCCAGTACTTC,CSVVFGLAVQETQYF
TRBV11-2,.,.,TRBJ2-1,TGTGCCAGCAGCTTAGAAGCAGGGAACAATGAGCAGTTCTTC,CASSLEAGNNEQFF
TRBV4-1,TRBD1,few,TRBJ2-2,TGCGCCAGCAGCCAGACAGGGGGCACCGGGGAGCTGTTTTTT,CASSQTGGTGELFF
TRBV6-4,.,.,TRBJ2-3,TGTGCCAGCAGTGACGGTACAGGGACAGATACGCAGTATTTT,CASSDGTGTDTQYF
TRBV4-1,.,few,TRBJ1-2,TGCGCCAGCAGCGGAGCTAACTATGGCTACACCTTC,CASSGANYGYTF
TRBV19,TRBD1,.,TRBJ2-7,TGTGCCAGTAGTATGGGACAGGGAGGGTACGAGCAGTACTTC,CASSMGQGGYEQYF
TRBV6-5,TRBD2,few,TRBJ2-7,TGTGCCAGCAGACCCGGACTAGCGGGACTCTACGAGCAGTACTTC,CASRPGLAGLYEQYF
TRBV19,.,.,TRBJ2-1,TGTGCCAGTAGTAGCCGGGAGAGCAACTACAATGAGCAGTTCTTC,CASSSRESNYNEQFF
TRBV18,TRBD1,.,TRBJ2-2,TGTGCCAGCGGGGGACAGAGGAACACCGGGGAGCTGTTTTTT,CASGGQRNTGELFF
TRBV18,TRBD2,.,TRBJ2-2,TGTGCCAGCTCACGCGGGACTAGCGGATCGAACACCGGGGAGCTGTTTTTT,CASSRGTSGSNTGELFF
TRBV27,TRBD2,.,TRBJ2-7,TGTGCCAGCAGGGTAGCGGGAGGACCCTACGAGCAGTACTTC,CASRVAGGPYEQYF
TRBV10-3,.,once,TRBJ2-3,TGTGCCATCAGTGAGGGAGGGTCCCCAGATACGCAGTATTTT,CAISEGGSPDTQYF
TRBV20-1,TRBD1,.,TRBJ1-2,TGCAGTACCGACAGGGATGGCTACACCTTC,CSTDRDGYTF
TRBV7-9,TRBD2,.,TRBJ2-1,TGTGCCAGCAGCTTATTAGCGGGATACCCCAATGAGCAGTTCTTC,CASSLLAGYPNEQFF
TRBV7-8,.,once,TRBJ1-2,TGTGCCAGCAGCTTCATCACGGGTGGAAGCTATGGCTACACCTTC,CASSFITGGSYGYTF
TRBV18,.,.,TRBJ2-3,TGTGCCAGCTCACCACCGGTAGCCGGGGGCACAGATACGCAGTATTTT,CASSPPVAGGTDTQYF
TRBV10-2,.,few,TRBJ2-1,TGCGCCAGCAGCCTCAGGACCGCCGGGGATGAGCAGTTCTTC,CASSLRTAGDEQFF
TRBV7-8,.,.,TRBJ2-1,TGTGCCAGCAGCTCCGGACAGAAGGAAGAGCAGTTCTTC,CASSSGQKEEQFF
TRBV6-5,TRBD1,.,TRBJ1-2,TGTGCCAGCAGTTACGGGACAGGGAACTATGGCTACACCTTC,CASSYGTGNYGYTF
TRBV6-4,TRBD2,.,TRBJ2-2,TGTGCCAGCAGTAAGGGACTAGCGGGAGTCGCCGGGGAGCTGTTTTTT,CASSKGLAGVAGELFF
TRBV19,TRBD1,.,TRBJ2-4,TGTGCCAGTAGTGCCCGACGGGACAGAATAGCCAAAAACATTCAGTACTTC,CASSARRDRIAKNIQYF
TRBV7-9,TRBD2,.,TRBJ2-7,TGTGCCAGCAGCCCTGGGACTAGCGGGAATTTCTACGAGCAGTACTTC,CASSPGTSGNFYEQYF
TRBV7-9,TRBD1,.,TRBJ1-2,TGTGCCAGCAGCTTAGGTTTGGGACAGGGAGTCTATGGCTACACCTTC,CASSLGLGQGVYGYTF
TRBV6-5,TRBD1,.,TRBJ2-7,TGTGCCAGCAGTTACGTTAGGACAGGGGGCCCCGAGCAGTACTTC,CASSYVRTGGPEQYF